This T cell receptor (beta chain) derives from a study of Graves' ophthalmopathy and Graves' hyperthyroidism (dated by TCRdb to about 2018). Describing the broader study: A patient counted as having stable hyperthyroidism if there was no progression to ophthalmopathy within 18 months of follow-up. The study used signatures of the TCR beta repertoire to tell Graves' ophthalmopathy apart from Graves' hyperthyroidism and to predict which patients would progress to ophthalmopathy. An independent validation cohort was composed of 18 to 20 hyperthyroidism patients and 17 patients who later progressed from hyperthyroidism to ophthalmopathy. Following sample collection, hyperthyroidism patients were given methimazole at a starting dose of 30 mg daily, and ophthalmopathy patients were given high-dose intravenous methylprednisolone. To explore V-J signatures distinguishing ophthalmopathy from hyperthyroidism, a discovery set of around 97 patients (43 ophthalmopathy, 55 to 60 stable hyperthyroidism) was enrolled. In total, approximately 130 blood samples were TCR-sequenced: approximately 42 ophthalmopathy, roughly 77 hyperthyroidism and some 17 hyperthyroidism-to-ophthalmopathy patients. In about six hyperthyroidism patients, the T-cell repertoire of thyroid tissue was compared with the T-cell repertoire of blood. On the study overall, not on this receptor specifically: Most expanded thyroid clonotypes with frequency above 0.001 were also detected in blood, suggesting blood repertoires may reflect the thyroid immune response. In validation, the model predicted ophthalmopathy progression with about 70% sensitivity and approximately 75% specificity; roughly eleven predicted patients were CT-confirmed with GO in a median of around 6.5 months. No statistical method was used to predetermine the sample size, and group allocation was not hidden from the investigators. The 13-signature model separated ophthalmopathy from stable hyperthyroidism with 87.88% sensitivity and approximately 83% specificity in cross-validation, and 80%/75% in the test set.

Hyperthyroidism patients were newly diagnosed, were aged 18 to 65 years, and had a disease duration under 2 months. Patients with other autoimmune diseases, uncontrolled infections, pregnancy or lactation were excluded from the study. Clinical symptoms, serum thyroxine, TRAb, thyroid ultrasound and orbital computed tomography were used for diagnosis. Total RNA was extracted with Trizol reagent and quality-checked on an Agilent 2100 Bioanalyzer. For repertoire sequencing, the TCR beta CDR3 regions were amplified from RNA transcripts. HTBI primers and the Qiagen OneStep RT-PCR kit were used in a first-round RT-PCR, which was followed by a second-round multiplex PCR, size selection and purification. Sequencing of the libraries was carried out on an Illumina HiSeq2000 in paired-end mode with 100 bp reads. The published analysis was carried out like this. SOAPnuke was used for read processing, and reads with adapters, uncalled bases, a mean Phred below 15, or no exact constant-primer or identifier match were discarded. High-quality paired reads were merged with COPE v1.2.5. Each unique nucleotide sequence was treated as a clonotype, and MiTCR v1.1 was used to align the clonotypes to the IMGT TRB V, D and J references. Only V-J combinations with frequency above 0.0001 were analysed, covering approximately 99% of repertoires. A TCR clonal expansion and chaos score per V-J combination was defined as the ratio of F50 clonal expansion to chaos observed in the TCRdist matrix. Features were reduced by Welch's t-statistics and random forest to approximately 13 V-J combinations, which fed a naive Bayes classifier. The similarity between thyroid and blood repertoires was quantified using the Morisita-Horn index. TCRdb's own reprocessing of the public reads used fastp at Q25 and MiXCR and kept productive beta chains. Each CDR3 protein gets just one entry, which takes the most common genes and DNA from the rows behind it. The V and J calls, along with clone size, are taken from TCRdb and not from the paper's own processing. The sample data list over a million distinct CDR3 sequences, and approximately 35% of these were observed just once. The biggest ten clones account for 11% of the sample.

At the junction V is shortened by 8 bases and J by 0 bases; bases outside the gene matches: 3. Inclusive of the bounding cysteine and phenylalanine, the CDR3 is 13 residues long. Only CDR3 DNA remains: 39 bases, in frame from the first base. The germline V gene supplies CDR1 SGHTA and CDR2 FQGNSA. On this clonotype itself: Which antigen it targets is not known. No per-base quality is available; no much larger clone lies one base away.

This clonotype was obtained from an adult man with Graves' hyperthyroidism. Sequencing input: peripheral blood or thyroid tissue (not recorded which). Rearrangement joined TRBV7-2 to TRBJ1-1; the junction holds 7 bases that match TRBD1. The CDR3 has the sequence CASERGLNTEAFF. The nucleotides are TGTGCCAGCGAAAGGGGGCTGAACACTGAAGCTTTCTTT.